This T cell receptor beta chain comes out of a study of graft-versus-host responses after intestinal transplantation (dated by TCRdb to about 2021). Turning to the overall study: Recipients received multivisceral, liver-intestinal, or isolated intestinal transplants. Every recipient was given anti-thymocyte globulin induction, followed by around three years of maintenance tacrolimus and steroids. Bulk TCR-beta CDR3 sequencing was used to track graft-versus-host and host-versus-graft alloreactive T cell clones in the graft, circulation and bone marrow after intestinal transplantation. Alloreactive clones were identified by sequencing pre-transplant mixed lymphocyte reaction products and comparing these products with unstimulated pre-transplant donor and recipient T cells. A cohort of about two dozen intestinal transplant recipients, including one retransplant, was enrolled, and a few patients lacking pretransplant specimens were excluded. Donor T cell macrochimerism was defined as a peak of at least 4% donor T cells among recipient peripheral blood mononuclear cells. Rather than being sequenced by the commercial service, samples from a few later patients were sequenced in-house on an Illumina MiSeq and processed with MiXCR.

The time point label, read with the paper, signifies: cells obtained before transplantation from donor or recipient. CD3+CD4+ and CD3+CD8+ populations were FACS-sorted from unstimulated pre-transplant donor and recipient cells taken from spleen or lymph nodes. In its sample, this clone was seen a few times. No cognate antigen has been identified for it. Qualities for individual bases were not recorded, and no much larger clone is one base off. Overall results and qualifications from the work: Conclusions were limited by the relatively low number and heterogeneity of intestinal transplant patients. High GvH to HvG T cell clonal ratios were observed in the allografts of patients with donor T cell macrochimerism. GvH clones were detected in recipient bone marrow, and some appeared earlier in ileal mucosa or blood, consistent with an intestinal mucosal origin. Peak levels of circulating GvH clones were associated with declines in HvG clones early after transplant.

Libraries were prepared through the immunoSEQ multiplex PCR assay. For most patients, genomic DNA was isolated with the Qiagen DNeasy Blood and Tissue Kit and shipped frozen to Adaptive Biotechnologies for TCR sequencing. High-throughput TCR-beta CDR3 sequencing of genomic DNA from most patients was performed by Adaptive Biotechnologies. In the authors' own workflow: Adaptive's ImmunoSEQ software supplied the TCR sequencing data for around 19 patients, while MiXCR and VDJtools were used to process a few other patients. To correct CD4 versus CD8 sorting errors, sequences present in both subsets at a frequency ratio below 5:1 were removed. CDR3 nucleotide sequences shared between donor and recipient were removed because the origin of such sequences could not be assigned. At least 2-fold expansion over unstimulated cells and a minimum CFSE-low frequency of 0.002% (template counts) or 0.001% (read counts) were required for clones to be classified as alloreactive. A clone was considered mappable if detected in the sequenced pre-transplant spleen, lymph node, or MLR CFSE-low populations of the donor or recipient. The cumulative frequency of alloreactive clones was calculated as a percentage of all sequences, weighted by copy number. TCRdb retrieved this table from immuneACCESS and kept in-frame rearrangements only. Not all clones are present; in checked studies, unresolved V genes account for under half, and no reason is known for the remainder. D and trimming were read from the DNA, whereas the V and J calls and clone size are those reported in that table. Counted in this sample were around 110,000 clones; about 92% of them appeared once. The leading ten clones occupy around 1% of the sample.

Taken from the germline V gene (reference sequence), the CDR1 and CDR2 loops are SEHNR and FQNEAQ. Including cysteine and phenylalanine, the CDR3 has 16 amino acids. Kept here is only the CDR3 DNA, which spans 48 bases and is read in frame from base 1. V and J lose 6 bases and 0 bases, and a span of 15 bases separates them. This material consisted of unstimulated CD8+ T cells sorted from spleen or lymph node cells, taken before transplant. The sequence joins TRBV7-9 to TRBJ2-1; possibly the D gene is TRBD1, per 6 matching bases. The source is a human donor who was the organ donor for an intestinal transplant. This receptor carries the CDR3 CASRPTTGSSYNEQFF. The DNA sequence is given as TGTGCCAGCAGACCTACTACAGGGTCCTCCTACAATGAGCAGTTCTTC.